The 22 T cell receptor beta chains in this list originate from one sample, sequenced in a study of shared clonotypes between healthy human individuals. Here immunoSEQ multiplex PCR was the method, and the copy in TCRdb shows in-frame clones only, minus some. The repertoire holds a few million clones, with approximately 95% as singletons. Sequencing was performed on naive CD4+ T cells from PBMCs. Described subset: CD45RA+ positively selected. Receptors originate from a man in his late teens or twenties in good health. Some clones in this sample may be carry-over from other donors' samples.

The V call is TRBV7-8, the J call TRBJ2-5; 9 bases agree with TRBD2. V gave up 7 bases and J gave up 5 bases; unmatched junction bases: 14. Germline V gene sequence: CDR1 SGHVS, CDR2 FQNEAQ. CDR3 length equals 16 residues. The CDR3 bases are TGTGCCAGCACGAGGAGGCGGGAGGGCCTCCGGGAGACCCAGTACTTC. It encodes CASTRRREGLRETQYF.

Notes on this clone: The identical CDR3 is also encoded by other nucleotide sequences in the sample. This chain uses TRBV7-3 with TRBJ2-5; D is unresolved. The V end lost 2 bases, the J end lost 2 bases, and 6 bases lay between the germline ends. The length of the CDR3 is 13 residues. Germline CDR1 reads SGHTA; CDR2 reads FQGTGA. The DNA for the CDR3 is TGTGCCAGCAGCTTATACGGTCAAGAGACCCAGTACTTC. It codes for CASSLYGQETQYF.

This clone is a singleton in its sample. The chain couples TRBV25-1 to TRBJ2-1, with 9 nucleotides matching TRBD2. After removal of 6 bases from V and 4 bases from J, the junction contained 7 bases not matched to a gene. CDR1 is MGHDK, CDR2 SYGVNS, per germline. The CDR3 contains 15 residues. The CDR3 spells CASSASGMSYNEQFF. The CDR3 bases are TGTGCCAGCAGCGCTAGCGGGATGTCGTACAATGAGCAGTTCTTC.

This chain joins TRBV5-1 and TRBJ2-2; 12 bases agree with TRBD2. V was clipped by 4 bases and J by 4 bases; unmatched bases: 5. This CDR3 contains 16 residues. Germline V gives CDR1 SGHRS, CDR2 YFSETQ. Here the CDR3 reads CASSITSGRSTGELFF. CDR3 in DNA: TGCGCCAGCAGCATTACTAGCGGGAGGTCCACCGGGGAGCTGTTTTTT.

V and J are TRBV25-1 and TRBJ1-2; D is unclear. Deletions cut 4 bases from V and 7 bases from J, with 16 bases between. Germline CDR1 reads MGHDK; CDR2 reads SYGVNS. CDR3 size: 14 residues. DNA for the CDR3: TGTGCCAGCAGTGTTCGCAACCTAGCTCGTGGCTACACCTTC. Translation: CASSVRNLARGYTF.

CDR3 sequence reads: CSVPCVNQPQHF. Written as DNA, the CDR3 is TGCAGCGTGCCCTGCGTGAATCAGCCCCAGCATTTT. The chain employs TRBV29-1 and TRBJ1-5; D is unresolved. V lost 6 bases, J lost 4 bases, and 10 bases lay in between. This CDR3 region has 12 residues. The germline gives CDR1 SQVTM, CDR2 ANQGSEA. The whole variable domain, remainder taken from reference TRBV29-1 and TRBJ1-5, is SAVISQKPSRDICQRGTSLTIQCQVDSQVTMMFWYRQQPGQSLTLIATANQGSEATYESGFVIDKFPISRPNLTFSTLTVSNMSPEDSSIYLCSVPCVNQPQHFGDGTRLSIL.

The chain is built from TRBV19 and TRBJ2-2, with D perhaps TRBD1 or TRBD2 (6 bases each). The CDR3 is made up of 14 amino acids. CDR1 and CDR2 from the germline V gene are LNHDA and SQIVND (reference sequence). Trimming cost V 11 bases and J 6 bases, with 19 bases left between them. The CDR3 DNA reads as TGTGCCGCCCAATCTAAGGGGGAGGCCGGGGAGCTGTTTTTT. Amino acids: CAAQSKGEAGELFF. The full variable domain, in which reference TRBV19 and TRBJ2-2 provide the parts outside the CDR3, is DGGITQSPKYLFRKEGQNVTLSCEQNLNHDAMYWYRQDPGQGLRLIYYSQIVNDFQKGDIAEGYSVSREKKESFPLTVTSAQKNPTAFYLCAAQSKGEAGELFFGEGSRLTVL.

The chain uses TRBV28 and TRBJ2-4, with D perhaps matching TRBD2 (6 bases). Germline V gives CDR1 MDHEN, CDR2 SYDVKM. CDR3 size: 12 residues. V was clipped by 3 bases and J by 9 bases, with 9 bases between them. As DNA, the CDR3 is TGTGCCAGCAGTTTCGGAGGGGCCATTCAGTACTTC. This sequence encodes CASSFGGAIQYF.

The chain carries TRBV10-3 and TRBJ1-6; a possible D gene is TRBD1 (5 bases). CDR1 is ENHRY and CDR2 is SYGVKD in the germline V gene. The CDR3 is 15 residues long. The V gene lost 2 bases and the J gene lost 4 bases, with 9 bases spanning the gap. The CDR3 loop reads CAISEGGSYNSPLHF. CDR3 DNA: TGTGCCATCAGTGAGGGGGGATCGTATAATTCACCCCTCCACTTT.

This chain connects TRBV18 to TRBJ2-3; tentatively, D is TRBD1 (6 bases). The V gene's germline CDR1 is KGHSH and CDR2 LQKENI. V dropped 2 bases and J dropped 6 bases, with 21 bases sitting between them. The CDR3 loop spans 17 amino acids. Here the CDR3 DNA reads TGTGCCAGCTCACCATTCAGGGGACAACCGCGATCGGATACGCAGTATTTT. It codes for CASSPFRGQPRSDTQYF. Looking up the rest from reference TRBV18 and TRBJ2-3 gives the full variable domain: NAGVMQNPRHLVRRRGQEARLRCSPMKGHSHVYWYRQLPEEGLKFMVYLQKENIIDESGMPKERFSAEFPKEGPSILRIQQVVRGDSAAYFCASSPFRGQPRSDTQYFGPGTRLTVL.

This clone was recorded once. This chain connects TRBV7-8 to TRBJ2-5, with unresolved D. Trimming pared 4 bases from V and 0 bases from J, leaving 6 bases between. Germline CDR1 and CDR2: SGHVS and FQNEAQ. This CDR3 has 13 amino acids. The CDR3 DNA reads TGTGCCAGCAGCTCCGGCCACCAAGAGACCCAGTACTTC. Protein product: CASSSGHQETQYF. Combining the CDR3 with reference TRBV7-8 and TRBJ2-5 gives the whole variable domain GAGVSQSPRYKVAKRGQDVALRCDPISGHVSLFWYQQALGQGPEFLTYFQNEAQLDKSGLPSDRFFAERPEGSVSTLKIQRTQQEDSAVYLCASSSGHQETQYFGPGTRLLVL.

The chain links TRBV5-1 to TRBJ2-5; possibly TRBD1 for D (6 bases). V lost 2 bases, J lost 0 bases, and 17 bases lay in between. Germline values: CDR1 SGHRS, CDR2 YFSETQ. The CDR3 is 17 residues long. The CDR3 DNA reads TGCGCCAGCAGCTTTGGGAATCCCGGGACACACCAAGAGACCCAGTACTTC. Its translation is CASSFGNPGTHQETQYF.

CDR3 nucleotide sequence: TGTGCCAGCAGTCTCGTCCCCCCAGCGGGGCCTTATAACACCGGGGAGCTGTTTTTT. Its translation is CASSLVPPAGPYNTGELFF. This sequence joins TRBV7-2 and TRBJ2-2, with 7 bases aligning to TRBD2. There are 19 residues in the CDR3. CDR1 SGHTA and CDR2 FQGNSA come from the germline V gene. V trimming: 6 bases; J trimming: 2 bases; junction bases outside the gene matches: 18.

Concerning this clone itself: The same CDR3 arises from other DNA sequences in this sample as well. The chain employs TRBV5-1 and TRBJ2-7; D not certain. This CDR3 spans 14 amino acids. The V gene's germline CDR1 is SGHRS and CDR2 YFSETQ. The V gene lost 0 bases and the J gene lost 0 bases, with 7 bases spanning the gap. The CDR3 nucleotides read TGCGCCAGCAGCTTGGACAGTCTCTCCTACGAGCAGTACTTC. Amino acids: CASSLDSLSYEQYF.

The chain is built from TRBV15 and TRBJ1-3; no definite D call. Trimming took 9 bases from V and 4 from J, leaving 16 bases between them. The CDR3 is 14 amino acids. CDR1 is LNHNV, CDR2 YYDKDF, per germline (reference sequence). CDR3 region: CATGRLGRGNTIYF. The CDR3 region has the DNA TGTGCCACAGGCCGGTTGGGCAGGGGAAACACCATATATTTT.

The CDR3 spells CASSRTGVAGRAGELFF. The CDR3 DNA sequence: TGTGCCAGCAGCCGCACCGGGGTGGCAGGGAGGGCCGGGGAGCTGTTTTTT. The chain is built from TRBV28 and TRBJ2-2; TRBD2 agrees at 7 bases. Germline CDR1 and CDR2: MDHEN and SYDVKM. Trimming removed 6 bases from V and 6 bases from J; junction bases left unmatched: 16. The CDR3 runs 17 residues. The variable domain in full, completed from reference TRBV28 and TRBJ2-2, reads DVKVTQSSRYLVKRTGEKVFLECVQDMDHENMFWYRQDPGLGLRLIYFSYDVKMKEKGDIPEGYSVSREKKERFSLILESASTNQTSMYLCASSRTGVAGRAGELFFGEGSRLTVL.

The chain carries TRBV18 and TRBJ2-3, with a possible D match to TRBD2 (6 bases). Trimming removed 3 bases from V and 5 bases from J, with 15 bases in between. The CDR3 runs 15 residues. Germline V gene sequence: CDR1 KGHSH, CDR2 LQKENI. The chain's CDR3 is CASSPVLAPGDTQYF. DNA for the CDR3: TGTGCCAGCTCACCCGTTCTAGCGCCGGGAGATACGCAGTATTTT.

The V call is TRBV5-6, the J call TRBJ1-1; D uncertain. V lost 7 bases and J lost 1, with 8 bases in between. The germline CDR1 and CDR2 sequences are SGHDT and YYEEEE. The CDR3 runs to 12 residues. CDR3 nucleotide sequence: TGTGCCAGCGAACGGAAGAACACTGAAGCTTTCTTT. This gives the protein CASERKNTEAFF.

This clone was counted only a few times. The J gene is TRBJ1-1, the V gene TRBV30, with D unclear. Trimming took off 3 bases at V and 4 bases at J, with 12 bases between the two ends. Germline CDR1 GTSNPN, CDR2 SVGIG (reference sequence). The CDR3 is 13 amino acids. The CDR3 protein is CAWRTTAGTEAFF. CDR3 in DNA: TGTGCCTGGAGAACTACAGCGGGCACTGAAGCTTTCTTT. Together with reference TRBV30 and TRBJ1-1, the CDR3 gives the full variable domain: SQTIHQWPATLVQPVGSPLSLECTVEGTSNPNLYWYRQAAGRGLQLLFYSVGIGQISSEVPQNLSASRPQDRQFILSSKKLLLSDSGFYLCAWRTTAGTEAFFGQGTRLTVV.

This chain uses TRBV7-2 with TRBJ2-5; D is possibly TRBD2 (5 bases). Germline-derived CDR1 and CDR2 are SGHTA and FQGNSA. V was shortened by 6 bases and J by 6 bases, with 14 bases between the two germline ends. CDR3 length: 13 residues. CDR3 protein: CASSSDTGKTQYF. The CDR3 bases are TGTGCCAGCAGTAGCGACACTGGCAAGACCCAGTACTTC.

The chain has TRBV5-1 and TRBJ1-4, with 10 bases that match TRBD1. CDR3 length: 17 amino acids. The J segment lost 4 bases and the V segment lost 3 bases, leaving 9 bases of the junction unmatched. CDR1 and CDR2 from the germline V gene are SGHRS and YFSETQ. The CDR3 region is CASSWGTGELGNEKLFF. As DNA, the CDR3 is TGCGCCAGCAGCTGGGGGACAGGGGAGTTGGGTAATGAAAAACTGTTTTTT.

J is TRBJ1-3 and V is TRBV7-9; TRBD1 agrees at 12 bases. The V segment lost 1 base and the J segment 4 bases; nucleotides outside the gene matches: 8. This CDR3 contains 18 residues. The germline V gene has CDR1 SEHNR and CDR2 FQNEAQ (reference sequence). CDR3 in amino acids: CASSLELGTGGQGNTIYF. CDR3 DNA: TGTGCCAGCAGCTTAGAATTGGGGACAGGGGGCCAAGGAAACACCATATATTTT.